Below, 17 T cell receptor beta chains from the same sample are listed, as sequenced in a study of CD8 T cells in Susac syndrome (dated by TCRdb to between 2017 and 2020). Libraries were built with the immunoSEQ multiplex PCR assay. RNA was extracted using the RNeasy kit, and about 0.45 to 1 microgram was reverse transcribed with random hexamers. TCRdb reran the public reads through fastp at Q25 and MiXCR, keeping productive beta chains. CDR3 protein sequences are deduplicated, and each keeps its most common genes and DNA. The sample table contains tens of thousands of distinct CDR3 sequences; only one count was recorded for around 94% of them. About 0.29% of the sample lies in the top ten. Sequencing was done on a sample of CD4+ T cells from PBMCs. These receptors all come from a human donor with Susac syndrome.

The chain uses TRBV5-1 and TRBJ2-7; D is possibly TRBD1 (5 bases). CDR3 size: 14 residues. Germline V gene lookup returns CDR1 SGHRS and CDR2 YFSETQ. The germline V and J ends were trimmed by 4 bases and 3 bases, with 14 bases remaining between them. The CDR3 region is CASSPDGQSYEQYF. Written as DNA, the CDR3 is TGCGCCAGCAGCCCGGACGGACAAAGCTACGAGCAGTACTTC.

The chain combines TRBV3-1 with TRBJ2-5, with D perhaps TRBD2 (5 bases). Trimming left V 3 bases short and J 5 bases short, with 13 bases between. The germline gives CDR1 LGHDT, CDR2 YNNKEL (reference sequence). The CDR3 has 14 amino acids. The CDR3, as DNA: TGTGCCAGCAGCCAGACTATCCCCCCGGAGACCCAGTACTTC. Translating it yields CASSQTIPPETQYF.

The rearrangement uses TRBV27 and TRBJ2-5; D may be TRBD1 (6 bases). The CDR3 sequence is 15 residues long. The germline CDR1 and CDR2 sequences are MNHEY and SMNVEV (reference sequence). V lost 2 bases to trimming and J lost 1 base, with 11 bases between them. The CDR3 loop is CASSLRGQLQETQYF. Here the CDR3 DNA reads TGTGCCAGCAGTTTACGAGGACAGCTCCAAGAGACCCAGTACTTC.

This clonotype turned up a few times. V gene TRBV2 combines with J gene TRBJ1-6; a weak D match, TRBD1 (6 bases). CDR3 length: 14 amino acids. Germline CDR1 and CDR2: SNHLY and FYNNEI. The V and J ends lost 5 bases and 6 bases respectively, with 11 bases between them. CDR3 loop: CASSLTGGNSPLHF. CDR3 DNA: TGTGCCAGCAGTTTGACAGGAGGTAATTCACCCCTCCACTTT.

The CDR3 protein is CSAGTPGDYQETQYF. The CDR3 DNA is TGCAGTGCTGGAACCCCGGGCGACTACCAAGAGACCCAGTACTTC. The J gene is TRBJ2-5, the V gene TRBV20-1; D is undetermined. V was shortened by 5 bases and J by 0 bases, with 16 bases between the two germline ends. Germline V CDR1 and CDR2: DFQATT, SNEGSKA (reference sequence). The CDR3 spans 15 residues.

The chain recombines TRBV15 with TRBJ1-1; maybe TRBD1 (6 bases). CDR3 length: 12 residues. Trimming removed 2 bases at V and 5 bases at J, with 6 bases between. Germline-derived CDR1 and CDR2 are LNHNV and YYDKDF (reference sequence). CDR3 protein: CATSRQGTEAFF. CDR3 DNA: TGTGCCACCAGCAGACAGGGGACTGAAGCTTTCTTT.

V and J are TRBV30 and TRBJ2-5; no firm D call. The CDR3 is 12 amino acids. Germline CDR1 and CDR2: GTSNPN and SVGIG (reference sequence). Deletions cut 3 bases from V and 10 bases from J, with 15 bases between. The CDR3 region is CAWSLPSGGQYF. The DNA of the CDR3 is TGTGCCTGGAGCCTCCCCTCGGGTGGCCAGTACTTC.

This clonotype was recorded only once. The chain uses TRBV3-1 and TRBJ2-1; D remains ambiguous. V was pared by 0 bases and J by 8 bases, with 14 bases between. Per the germline V gene, CDR1 is LGHDT and CDR2 is YNNKEL (reference sequence). The CDR3 covers 15 residues. CDR3 DNA: TGTGCCAGCAGCCAAGATCTTCTTGAGGCGCATGAGCAGTTCTTC. Protein product: CASSQDLLEAHEQFF.

The chain has TRBV3-1 and TRBJ1-1; TRBD1 might be the D (6 bases). The germline V gene has CDR1 LGHDT and CDR2 YNNKEL (reference sequence). CDR3 size: 15 residues. The germline V and J ends were trimmed by 2 bases and 2 bases, with 12 bases remaining between them. CDR3 residues: CASSQRTGFNTEAFF. As DNA, the CDR3 is TGTGCCAGCAGCCAACGAACAGGGTTTAACACTGAAGCTTTCTTT.

The chain has TRBV7-3 and TRBJ2-1; D gene uncertain. V was shortened by 5 bases and J by 5 bases, with 4 bases between the two germline ends. The CDR3 has 11 residues. CDR1 SGHTA and CDR2 FQGTGA come from the germline V gene. Written as DNA, the CDR3 is TGTGCCAGCAGCCTAGACAATGAGCAGTTCTTC. Protein sequence: CASSLDNEQFF.

The rearrangement uses TRBV29-1 and TRBJ1-1; 7 bases are shared with TRBD1. The junction had 11 bases not matched to a gene; V was cut back by 6 bases and J by 7 bases. The CDR3 length is 13 residues. CDR1 is SQVTM and CDR2 is ANQGSEA in the germline V gene. The CDR3 DNA sequence: TGCAGCGTGTTTACAGGGGTTTTGGGTGAAGCTTTCTTT. This encodes CSVFTGVLGEAFF.

The CDR3 DNA sequence: TGTGCCAGCAGTCGAAAGGGGTACAATGAGCAGTTCTTC. Translated: CASSRKGYNEQFF. The V and J genes are TRBV6-5 and TRBJ2-1; D is possibly TRBD1 (5 bases). Germline V gene data show CDR1 as MNHEY and CDR2 as SVGAGI. The CDR3 sequence is 13 residues long. Trimming took off 5 bases at V and 4 bases at J, with 9 bases between the two ends.

This rearrangement joins TRBV27 to TRBJ2-2; the D gene could be TRBD1 or TRBD2 (5 bases each). The CDR3 has 16 amino acids. Germline V gene data show CDR1 as MNHEY and CDR2 as SMNVEV (reference sequence). Trimming took off 3 bases at V and 4 bases at J, with 15 bases between the two ends. The CDR3 region is CASSLGPGPRTGELFF. The CDR3 DNA reads TGTGCCAGCAGTTTGGGTCCGGGACCTCGCACCGGGGAGCTGTTTTTT.

The chain employs TRBV30 and TRBJ1-5, with D possibly TRBD1 on 5 matching bases. There are 13 residues in the CDR3. Trimming took off 3 bases at V and 3 bases at J, with 9 bases between the two ends. Germline V gives CDR1 GTSNPN, CDR2 SVGIG (reference sequence). The CDR3: CAWRGPINQPQHF. Written as DNA, the CDR3 is TGTGCCTGGAGGGGACCTATCAATCAGCCCCAGCATTTT. Filled out from reference TRBV30 and TRBJ1-5, the complete variable domain reads SQTIHQWPATLVQPVGSPLSLECTVEGTSNPNLYWYRQAAGRGLQLLFYSVGIGQISSEVPQNLSASRPQDRQFILSSKKLLLSDSGFYLCAWRGPINQPQHFGDGTRLSIL.

The CDR3: CASSPGTNYGYTF. The CDR3 DNA reads as TGTGCCAGCAGCCCCGGGACAAACTATGGCTACACCTTC. The chain employs TRBV6-5 and TRBJ1-2, with a tentative D call TRBD1 (6 bases). The CDR3 runs 13 residues. CDR1 and CDR2 (germline): MNHEY, SVGAGI. The germline V and J ends were trimmed by 6 bases and 2 bases, with 10 bases remaining between them.

The chain joins TRBV29-1 to TRBJ2-7; D is possibly TRBD2 (6 bases). Germline V CDR1 and CDR2: SQVTM, ANQGSEA. Trimming cost V 2 bases and J 3 bases, with 14 bases left between them. This CDR3 spans 14 amino acids. In DNA, the CDR3 is TGCAGCGTTGAACCTCGACTAGGAGGCTACGAGCAGTACTTC. Translated: CSVEPRLGGYEQYF.

The rearrangement links TRBV11-3 to TRBJ2-2; D is perhaps TRBD1 or TRBD2 (5 bases each). The V end lost 5 bases, the J end lost 7 bases, and 20 bases lay between the germline ends. CDR3 size: 16 residues. The germline CDR1 and CDR2 sequences are SGHNT and YENEEA. CDR3 sequence reads: CASSKGTASGSGELFF. The CDR3 DNA follows: TGTGCCAGCAGCAAAGGGACCGCATCGGGGAGCGGGGAGCTGTTTTTT.